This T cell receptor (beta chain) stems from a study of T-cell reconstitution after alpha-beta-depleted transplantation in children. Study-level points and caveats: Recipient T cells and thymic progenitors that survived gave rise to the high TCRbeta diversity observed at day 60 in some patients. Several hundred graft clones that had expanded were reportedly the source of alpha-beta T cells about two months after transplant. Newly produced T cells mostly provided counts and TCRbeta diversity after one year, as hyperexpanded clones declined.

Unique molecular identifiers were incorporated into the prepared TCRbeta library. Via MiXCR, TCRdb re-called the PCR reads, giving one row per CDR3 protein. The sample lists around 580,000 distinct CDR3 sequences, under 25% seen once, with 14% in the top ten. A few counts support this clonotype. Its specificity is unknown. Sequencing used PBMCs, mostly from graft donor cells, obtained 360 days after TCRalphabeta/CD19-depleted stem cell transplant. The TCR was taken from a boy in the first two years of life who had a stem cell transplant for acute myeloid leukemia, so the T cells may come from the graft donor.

CDR3 sequence (DNA): TGTGCCAGCAGCCTTCAACGCGCGGGGACAGACCGCCCCCTCCACTTT. It encodes CASSLQRAGTDRPLHF. The chain uses TRBV3-1 and TRBJ1-6; 7 positions agree with TRBD1. Looked up from germline, CDR1 is LGHDT and CDR2 is YNNKEL (reference sequence). The CDR3 has 16 amino acids. V was clipped by 4 bases and J by 13 bases; unmatched bases: 16.